This T cell receptor beta chain was profiled in a study of control samples from healthy donors and cancer patients. Generated by immunoSEQ multiplex PCR, the TCRdb table keeps only in-frame clones and is missing some. Of 200,000 to 250,000 clones in the sample, 90% to 95% were seen once. The source is a man over 45 in good health. The sequencing sample was made of blood.

As DNA, the CDR3 is TGTGCCAGCAGTTTGCTTACAGGGGGCTCCTACAATGAGCAGTTCTTC. This encodes CASSLLTGGSYNEQFF. The rearrangement links TRBV6-5 to TRBJ2-1; 8 nucleotides line up with TRBD1. J was trimmed by 0 bases and V by 4 bases; bases with no gene match: 5. Germline V lookup: CDR1 MNHEY, CDR2 SVGAGI. The CDR3 is 16 amino acids.